This entry lists 5 T cell receptor beta chains sequenced from one sample in a study of molecular identifiers for immune sequencing clone quantification. Using its own MiXCR run on the PCR reads, TCRdb lists one record per CDR3 protein. The sample has 80,000 to 95,000 distinct CDR3 sequences, 15% to 20% seen once. The sequencing sample was made of naive CD8+ T cells from blood, with Jurkat cell RNA spiked in. The subset denotes: FACS-sorted CD8+CD4-CCR7+CD45RA+ naive T cells. The source is a human donor in good health. Some libraries in this study had Jurkat cell RNA spiked in.

There are many counts of this clonotype. The chain is built from TRBV4-3 and TRBJ1-2; 7 bases fit TRBD1. The CDR3 extends over 15 amino acids. V was pared by 4 bases and J by 3 bases, with 8 bases of the junction left unmatched. The germline CDR1 and CDR2 sequences are LGHNA and YSLEER. CDR3 loop: CASSLQSGGDYGYTF. CDR3 DNA sequence: TGCGCCAGCAGCCTACAGTCAGGGGGAGACTATGGCTACACCTTC.

This clonotype has a count of ten or more. One end of the junction is discordant with germline, which a read error may explain. V usage is TRBV13 and J usage is TRBJ1-2; 8 bases line up with TRBD1. CDR1 is PRHDT, CDR2 FYEKMQ, per germline (reference sequence). CDR3 length: 14 amino acids. The CDR3 spells CAGSPDRDPLGSSF. CDR3 bases: TGTGCCGGCAGCCCGGACAGGGACCCCCTTGGGTCGTCCTTC. Drawing the rest from reference TRBV13 and TRBJ1-2, the complete variable domain is AAGVIQSPRHLIKEKRETATLKCYPIPRHDTVYWYQQGPGQDPQFLISFYEKMQSDKGSIPDRFSAQQFSDYHSELNMSSLELGDSALYFCAGSPDRDPLGSSFGSGTRLTVV.

This clonotype was counted many times. The chain carries TRBV11-2 and TRBJ2-1, with unresolved D. This CDR3 is built from 12 residues. Germline CDR1 and CDR2: SGHAT and FQNNGV. Trimming left V 3 bases short and J 0 bases short, with 0 bases between. The CDR3 loop reads CASSFSYNEQFF. The CDR3 region has the DNA TGTGCCAGCAGCTTCTCCTACAATGAGCAGTTCTTC.

This clonotype was observed many times. The chain recombines TRBV28 with TRBJ2-3; 8 bases line up with TRBD2. Germline V gene sequence: CDR1 MDHEN, CDR2 SYDVKM. V shed 5 bases and J 4 bases; nucleotides not matched to a gene: 23. CDR3 length equals 20 residues. CDR3 amino acids: CASSPILIGRAGSAPDTQYF. CDR3 nucleotide sequence: TGTGCCAGCAGTCCTATCCTCATCGGGAGGGCCGGGTCCGCACCAGATACGCAGTATTTT.

This clonotype was recorded at least ten times. The chain combines TRBV2 with TRBJ2-3, with 8 bases identical to TRBD1. The CDR3 runs to 15 residues. With 6 bases clipped from V and 5 bases from J, the junction kept 10 bases outside the gene matches. The germline gives CDR1 SNHLY, CDR2 FYNNEI. The CDR3 loop is CASRRGQGNQDTQYF. The CDR3 DNA sequence: TGTGCCAGCAGACGCGGACAGGGCAACCAAGATACGCAGTATTTT.